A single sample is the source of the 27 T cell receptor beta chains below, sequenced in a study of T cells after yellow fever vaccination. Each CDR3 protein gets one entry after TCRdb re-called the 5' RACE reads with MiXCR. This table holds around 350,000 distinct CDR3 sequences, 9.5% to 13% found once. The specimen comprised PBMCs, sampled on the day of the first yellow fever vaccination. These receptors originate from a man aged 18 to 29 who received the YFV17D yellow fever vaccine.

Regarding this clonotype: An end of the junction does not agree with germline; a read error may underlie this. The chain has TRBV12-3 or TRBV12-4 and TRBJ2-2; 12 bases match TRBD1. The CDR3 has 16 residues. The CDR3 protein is CASSYGTGGINGELFF. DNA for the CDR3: TGTGCCAGTAGTTACGGGACAGGGGGCATTAACGGGGAGCTGTTTTTT.

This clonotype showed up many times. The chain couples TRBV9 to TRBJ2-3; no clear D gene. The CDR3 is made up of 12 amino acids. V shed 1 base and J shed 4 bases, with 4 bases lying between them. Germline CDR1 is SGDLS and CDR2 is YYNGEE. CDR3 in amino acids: CASSVSADTQYF. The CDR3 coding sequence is TGTGCCAGCAGCGTATCAGCAGATACGCAGTATTTT.

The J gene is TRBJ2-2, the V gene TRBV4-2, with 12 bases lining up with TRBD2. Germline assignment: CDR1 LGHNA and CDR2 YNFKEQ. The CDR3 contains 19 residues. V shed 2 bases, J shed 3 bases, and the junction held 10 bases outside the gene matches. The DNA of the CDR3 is TGTGCCAGCAGCCAAAGTGTCCTAGCGGGGGGGGCTCACACCGGGGAGCTGTTTTTT. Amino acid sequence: CASSQSVLAGGAHTGELFF.

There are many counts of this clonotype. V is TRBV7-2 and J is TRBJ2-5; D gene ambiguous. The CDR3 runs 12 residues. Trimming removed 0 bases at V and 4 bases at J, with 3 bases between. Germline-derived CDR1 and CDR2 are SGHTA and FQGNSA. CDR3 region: CASSLALETQYF. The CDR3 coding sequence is TGTGCCAGCAGCTTAGCCTTAGAGACCCAGTACTTC.

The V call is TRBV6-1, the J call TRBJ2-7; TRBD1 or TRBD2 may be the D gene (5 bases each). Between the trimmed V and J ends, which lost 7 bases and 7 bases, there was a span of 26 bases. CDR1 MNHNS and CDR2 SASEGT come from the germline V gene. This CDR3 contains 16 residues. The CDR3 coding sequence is TGTGCCAGCACAACCAAACCGGGACCGCCTCTTGGGGAGCAGTACGTC. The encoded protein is CASTTKPGPPLGEQYV.

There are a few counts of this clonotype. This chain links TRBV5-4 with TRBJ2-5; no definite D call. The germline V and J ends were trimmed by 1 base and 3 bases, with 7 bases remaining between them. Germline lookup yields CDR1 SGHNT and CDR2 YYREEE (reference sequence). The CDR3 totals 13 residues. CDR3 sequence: CASSLQLEETQYF. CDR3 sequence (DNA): TGTGCCAGCAGCTTGCAGCTCGAAGAGACCCAGTACTTC.

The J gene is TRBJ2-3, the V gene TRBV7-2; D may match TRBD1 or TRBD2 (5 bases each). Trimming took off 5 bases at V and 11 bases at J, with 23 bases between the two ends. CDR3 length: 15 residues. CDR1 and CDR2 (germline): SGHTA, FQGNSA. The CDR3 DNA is TGTGCCAGCAGCCAAACGTCTAGGGGACCCCGGTGGCAGTATTTT. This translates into CASSQTSRGPRWQYF.

CDR3 bases: TGTGCCAGCAGGGGATGGGGCGTAGCGGCCACAGATACGCAGTATTTT. It encodes CASRGWGVAATDTQYF. This rearrangement joins TRBV5-4 to TRBJ2-3, with D possibly TRBD2 on 6 matching bases. Germline loops: CDR1 SGHNT, CDR2 YYREEE (reference sequence). This CDR3 has 16 amino acids. Trimming took 5 bases from V and 2 from J, leaving 18 bases between them.

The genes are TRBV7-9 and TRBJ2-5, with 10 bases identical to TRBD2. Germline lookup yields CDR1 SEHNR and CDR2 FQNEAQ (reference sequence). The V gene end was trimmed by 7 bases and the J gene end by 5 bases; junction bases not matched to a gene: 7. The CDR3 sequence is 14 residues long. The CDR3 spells CASTTSGAPETQYF. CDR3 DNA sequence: TGTGCCAGCACCACTAGCGGGGCCCCGGAGACCCAGTACTTC.

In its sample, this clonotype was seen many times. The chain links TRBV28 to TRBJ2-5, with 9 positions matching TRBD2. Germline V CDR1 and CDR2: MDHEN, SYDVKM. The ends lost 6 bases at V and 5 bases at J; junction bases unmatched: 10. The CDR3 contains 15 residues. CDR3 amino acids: CASRVYAGGPETQYF. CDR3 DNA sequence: TGTGCCAGCAGGGTCTATGCGGGGGGGCCCGAGACCCAGTACTTC. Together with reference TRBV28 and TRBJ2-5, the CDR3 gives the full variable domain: DVKVTQSSRYLVKRTGEKVFLECVQDMDHENMFWYRQDPGLGLRLIYFSYDVKMKEKGDIPEGYSVSREKKERFSLILESASTNQTSMYLCASRVYAGGPETQYFGPGTRLLVL.

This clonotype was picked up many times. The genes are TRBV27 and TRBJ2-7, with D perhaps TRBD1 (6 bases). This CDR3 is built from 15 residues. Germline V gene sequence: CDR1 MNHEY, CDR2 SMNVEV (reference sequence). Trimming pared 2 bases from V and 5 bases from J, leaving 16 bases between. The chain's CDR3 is CASSLMGHRDDEQYF. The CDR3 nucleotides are TGTGCCAGCAGTTTAATGGGACACAGGGACGACGAGCAGTACTTC.

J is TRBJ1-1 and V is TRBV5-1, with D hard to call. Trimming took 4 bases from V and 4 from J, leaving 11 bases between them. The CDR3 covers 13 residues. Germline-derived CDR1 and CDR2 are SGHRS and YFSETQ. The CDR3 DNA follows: TGCGCCAGCAGCCCAGACCCGGGCACTGAAGCTTTCTTT. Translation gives CASSPDPGTEAFF.

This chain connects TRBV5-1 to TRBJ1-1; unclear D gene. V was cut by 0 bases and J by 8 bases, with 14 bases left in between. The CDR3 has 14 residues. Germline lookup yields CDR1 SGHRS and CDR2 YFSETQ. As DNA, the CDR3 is TGCGCCAGCAGCTTGGGTCTAGTGGAAAGAGAAGCTTTCTTT. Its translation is CASSLGLVEREAFF.

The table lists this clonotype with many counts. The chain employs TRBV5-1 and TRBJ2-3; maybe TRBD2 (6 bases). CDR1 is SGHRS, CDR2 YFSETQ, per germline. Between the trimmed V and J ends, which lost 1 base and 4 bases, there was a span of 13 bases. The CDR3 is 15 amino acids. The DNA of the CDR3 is TGCGCCAGCAGCTTGCTAGCGCCATCCCCAGATACGCAGTATTTT. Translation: CASSLLAPSPDTQYF.

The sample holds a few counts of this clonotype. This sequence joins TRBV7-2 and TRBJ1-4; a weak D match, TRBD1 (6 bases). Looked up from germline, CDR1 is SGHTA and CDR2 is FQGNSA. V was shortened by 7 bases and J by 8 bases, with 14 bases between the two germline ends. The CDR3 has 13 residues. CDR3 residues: CASKQGAGEKLFF. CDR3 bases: TGTGCCAGCAAACAGGGAGCCGGCGAAAAACTGTTTTTT.

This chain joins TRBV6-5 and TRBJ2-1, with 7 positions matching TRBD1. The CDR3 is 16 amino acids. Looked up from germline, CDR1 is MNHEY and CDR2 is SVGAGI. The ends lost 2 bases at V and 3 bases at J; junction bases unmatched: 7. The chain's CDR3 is CASSYGSDRFYNEQFF. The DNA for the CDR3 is TGTGCCAGCAGTTACGGTTCGGACAGGTTCTACAATGAGCAGTTCTTC.

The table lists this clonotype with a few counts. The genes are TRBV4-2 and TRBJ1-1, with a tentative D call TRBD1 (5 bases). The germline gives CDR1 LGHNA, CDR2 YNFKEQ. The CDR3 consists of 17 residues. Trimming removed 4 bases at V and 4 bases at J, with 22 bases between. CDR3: CASSPRYPSTVTTEAFF. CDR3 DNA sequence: TGTGCCAGCAGCCCCCGGTACCCCTCGACAGTAACCACTGAAGCTTTCTTT.

CDR3 in DNA: TGTGCCAGTAACCGGGCAGACCAAGAGACCCAGTACTTC. Translated, it gives CASNRADQETQYF. The rearrangement links TRBV19 to TRBJ2-5; no clear D. Deletions cut 7 bases from V and 0 bases from J, with 9 bases between. The CDR3 extends over 13 amino acids. Germline CDR1 reads LNHDA; CDR2 reads SQIVND (reference sequence).

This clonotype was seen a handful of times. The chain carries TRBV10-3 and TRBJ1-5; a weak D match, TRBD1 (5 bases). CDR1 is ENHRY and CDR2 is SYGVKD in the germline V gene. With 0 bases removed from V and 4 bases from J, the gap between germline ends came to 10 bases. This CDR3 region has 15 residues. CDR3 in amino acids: CAISESSRANQPQHF. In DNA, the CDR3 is TGTGCCATCAGTGAGTCGTCCAGGGCGAATCAGCCCCAGCATTTT.

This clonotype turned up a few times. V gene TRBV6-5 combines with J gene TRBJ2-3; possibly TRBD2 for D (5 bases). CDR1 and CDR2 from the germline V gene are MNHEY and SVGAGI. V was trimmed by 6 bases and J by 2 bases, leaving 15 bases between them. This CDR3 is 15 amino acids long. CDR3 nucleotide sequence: TGTGCCAGCAGCCAGGACTTTTCCATCACAGATACGCAGTATTTT. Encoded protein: CASSQDFSITDTQYF.

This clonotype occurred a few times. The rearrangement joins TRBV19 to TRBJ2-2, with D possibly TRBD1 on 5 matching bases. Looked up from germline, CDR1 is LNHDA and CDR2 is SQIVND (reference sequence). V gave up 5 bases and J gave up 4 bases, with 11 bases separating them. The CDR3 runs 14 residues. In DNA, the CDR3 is TGTGCCAGTAGTTTGCAGGGCGGCACCGGGGAGCTGTTTTTT. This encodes CASSLQGGTGELFF.

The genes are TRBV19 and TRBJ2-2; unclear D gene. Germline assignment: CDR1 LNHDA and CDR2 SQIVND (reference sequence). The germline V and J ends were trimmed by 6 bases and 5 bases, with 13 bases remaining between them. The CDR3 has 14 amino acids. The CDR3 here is CASRSPIRTGELFF. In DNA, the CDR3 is TGTGCCAGTAGGTCTCCCATTAGAACCGGGGAGCTGTTTTTT.

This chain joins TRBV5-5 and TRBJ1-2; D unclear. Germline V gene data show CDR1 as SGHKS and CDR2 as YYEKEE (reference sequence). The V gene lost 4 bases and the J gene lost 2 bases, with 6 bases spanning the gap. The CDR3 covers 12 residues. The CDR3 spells CASSSVNYGYTF. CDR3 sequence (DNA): TGTGCCAGCAGCAGCGTAAACTATGGCTACACCTTC.

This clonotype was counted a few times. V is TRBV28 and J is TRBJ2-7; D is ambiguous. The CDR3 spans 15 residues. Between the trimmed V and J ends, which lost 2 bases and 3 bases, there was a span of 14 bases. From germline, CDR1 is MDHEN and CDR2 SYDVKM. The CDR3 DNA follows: TGTGCCAGCAGTTTAGGTCTCACGGGTGTCTACGAGCAGTACGTC. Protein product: CASSLGLTGVYEQYV.

CDR3 sequence (DNA): TGCAGCGTTGAGGGGGGGCGGTATGGCTACACCTTC. It translates to CSVEGGRYGYTF. This rearrangement joins TRBV29-1 to TRBJ1-2; tentative D call: TRBD1 (6 bases). V was shortened by 3 bases and J by 5 bases, with 10 bases between the two germline ends. The germline gives CDR1 SQVTM, CDR2 ANQGSEA. The CDR3 is 12 amino acids.

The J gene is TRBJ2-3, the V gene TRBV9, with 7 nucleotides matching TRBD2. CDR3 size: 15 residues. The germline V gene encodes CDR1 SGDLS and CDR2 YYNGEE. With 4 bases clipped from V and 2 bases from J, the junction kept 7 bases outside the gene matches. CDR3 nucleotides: TGTGCCAGCAGCATTTGGGACTACCACACAGATACGCAGTATTTT. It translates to CASSIWDYHTDTQYF. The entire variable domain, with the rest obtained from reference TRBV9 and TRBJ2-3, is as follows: DSGVTQTPKHLITATGQRVTLRCSPRSGDLSVYWYQQSLDQGLQFLIQYYNGEERAKGNILERFSAQQFPDLHSELNLSSLELGDSALYFCASSIWDYHTDTQYFGPGTRLTVL.

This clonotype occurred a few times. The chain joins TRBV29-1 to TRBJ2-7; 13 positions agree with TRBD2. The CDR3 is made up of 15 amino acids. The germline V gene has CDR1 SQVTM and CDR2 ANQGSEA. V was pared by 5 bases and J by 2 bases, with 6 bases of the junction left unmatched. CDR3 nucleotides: TGCAGCGTTTTAACTAGCGGGGGGGATACCTACGAGCAGTACTTC. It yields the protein CSVLTSGGDTYEQYF.